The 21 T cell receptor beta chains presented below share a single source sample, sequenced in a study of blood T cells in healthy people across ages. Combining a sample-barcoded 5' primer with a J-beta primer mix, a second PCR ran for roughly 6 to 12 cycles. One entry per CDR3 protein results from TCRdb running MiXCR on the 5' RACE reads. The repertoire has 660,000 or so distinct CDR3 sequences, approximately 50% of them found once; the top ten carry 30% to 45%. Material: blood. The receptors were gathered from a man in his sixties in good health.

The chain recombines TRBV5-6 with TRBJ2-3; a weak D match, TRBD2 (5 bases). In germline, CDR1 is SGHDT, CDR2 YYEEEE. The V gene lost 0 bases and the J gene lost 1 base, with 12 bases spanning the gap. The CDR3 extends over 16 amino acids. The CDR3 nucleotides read TGTGCCAGCAGCTTGGTAGTAGCGATAGGCACAGATACGCAGTATTTT. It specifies CASSLVVAIGTDTQYF.

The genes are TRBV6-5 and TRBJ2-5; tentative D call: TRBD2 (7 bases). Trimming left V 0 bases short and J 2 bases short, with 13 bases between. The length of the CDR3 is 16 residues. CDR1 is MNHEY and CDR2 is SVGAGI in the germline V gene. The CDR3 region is CASSYSGGGDQETQYF. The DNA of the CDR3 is TGTGCCAGCAGTTACTCTGGCGGGGGCGATCAAGAGACCCAGTACTTC.

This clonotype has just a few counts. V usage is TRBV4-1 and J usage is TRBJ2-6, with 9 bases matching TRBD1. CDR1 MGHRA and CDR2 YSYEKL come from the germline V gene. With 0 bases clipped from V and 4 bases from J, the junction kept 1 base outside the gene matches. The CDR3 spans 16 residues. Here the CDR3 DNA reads TGCGCCAGCAGCCAAGAACAGGGGGCCGGGGCCAACGTCCTGACTTTC. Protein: CASSQEQGAGANVLTF.

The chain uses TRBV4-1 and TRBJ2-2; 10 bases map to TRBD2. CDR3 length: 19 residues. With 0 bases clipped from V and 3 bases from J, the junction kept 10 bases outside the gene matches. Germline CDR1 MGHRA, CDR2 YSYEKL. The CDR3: CASSQEGSSGGAHTGELFF. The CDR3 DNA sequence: TGCGCCAGCAGCCAAGAAGGGTCGAGCGGGGGGGCCCACACCGGGGAGCTGTTTTTT.

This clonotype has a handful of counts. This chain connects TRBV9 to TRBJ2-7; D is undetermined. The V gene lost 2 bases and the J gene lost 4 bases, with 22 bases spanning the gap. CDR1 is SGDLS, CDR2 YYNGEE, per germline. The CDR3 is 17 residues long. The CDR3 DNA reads TGTGCCAGCAGCGTGCCCCCTCGGCCCCCTCTTGCGTACGAGCAGTACTTC. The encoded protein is CASSVPPRPPLAYEQYF.

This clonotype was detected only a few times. The CDR3 DNA is TGTGCCAGCAGTCCGGGACAGGGGAGTGCCTACGAGCAGTACTTC. The encoded protein is CASSPGQGSAYEQYF. The genes are TRBV28 and TRBJ2-7; 10 bases are a match to TRBD1. The J segment lost 2 bases and the V segment lost 5 bases, leaving 6 bases of the junction unmatched. Germline V gives CDR1 MDHEN, CDR2 SYDVKM. This CDR3 region has 15 residues.

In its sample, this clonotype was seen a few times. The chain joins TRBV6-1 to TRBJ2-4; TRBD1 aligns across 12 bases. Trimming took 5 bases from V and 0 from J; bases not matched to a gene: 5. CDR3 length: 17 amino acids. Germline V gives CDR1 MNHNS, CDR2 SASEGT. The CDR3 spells CASSKGQGAGAKNIQYF. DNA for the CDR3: TGTGCCAGCAGTAAGGGACAGGGGGCTGGAGCCAAAAACATTCAGTACTTC.

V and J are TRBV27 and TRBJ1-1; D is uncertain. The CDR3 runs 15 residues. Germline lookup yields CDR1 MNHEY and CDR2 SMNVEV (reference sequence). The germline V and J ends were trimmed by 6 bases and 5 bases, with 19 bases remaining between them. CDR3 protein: CASRPGGDRRTEAFF. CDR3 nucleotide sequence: TGTGCCAGCAGACCCGGCGGGGATAGAAGGACTGAAGCTTTCTTT.

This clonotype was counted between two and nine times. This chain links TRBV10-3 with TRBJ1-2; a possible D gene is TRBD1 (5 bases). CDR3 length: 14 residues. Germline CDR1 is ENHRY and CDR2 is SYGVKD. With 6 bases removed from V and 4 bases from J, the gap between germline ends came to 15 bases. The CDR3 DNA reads TGTGCCATCAGCCGGGACGAATCGTCCTATGGCTACACCTTC. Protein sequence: CAISRDESSYGYTF.

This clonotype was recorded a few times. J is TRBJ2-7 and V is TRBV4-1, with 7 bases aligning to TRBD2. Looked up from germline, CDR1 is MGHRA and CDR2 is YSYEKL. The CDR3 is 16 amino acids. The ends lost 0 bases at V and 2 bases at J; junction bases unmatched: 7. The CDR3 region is CASSQDIPRGTYEQYF. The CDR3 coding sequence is TGCGCCAGCAGCCAAGATATTCCGCGGGGGACCTACGAGCAGTACTTC.

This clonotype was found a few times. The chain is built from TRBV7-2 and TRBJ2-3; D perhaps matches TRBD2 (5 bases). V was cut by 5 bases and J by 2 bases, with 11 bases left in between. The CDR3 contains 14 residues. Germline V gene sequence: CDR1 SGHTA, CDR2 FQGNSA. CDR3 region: CASSPKRHTDTQYF. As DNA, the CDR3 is TGTGCCAGCAGCCCCAAGCGGCACACAGATACGCAGTATTTT.

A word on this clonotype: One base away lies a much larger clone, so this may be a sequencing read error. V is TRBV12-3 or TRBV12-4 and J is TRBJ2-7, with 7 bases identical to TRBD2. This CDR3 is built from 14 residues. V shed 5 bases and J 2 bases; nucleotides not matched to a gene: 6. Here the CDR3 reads CASSAAAGTYEQYF. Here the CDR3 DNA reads TGTGCCAGCAGTGCCGCAGCGGGGACCTACGAGCAGTACTTC.

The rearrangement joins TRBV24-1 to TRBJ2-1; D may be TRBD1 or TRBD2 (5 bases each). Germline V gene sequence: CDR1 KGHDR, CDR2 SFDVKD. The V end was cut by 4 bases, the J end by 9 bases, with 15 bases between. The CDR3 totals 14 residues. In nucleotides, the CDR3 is TGTGCCACCAGTGACTTAACCCCGGGACGTGAGCAGTTCTTC. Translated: CATSDLTPGREQFF.

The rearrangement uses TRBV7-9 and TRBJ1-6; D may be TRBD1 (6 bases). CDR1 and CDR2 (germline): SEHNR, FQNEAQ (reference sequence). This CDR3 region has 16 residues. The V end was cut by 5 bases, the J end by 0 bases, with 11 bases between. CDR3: CASSGGASSYNSPLHF. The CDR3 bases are TGTGCCAGCAGCGGGGGGGCGAGCTCCTATAATTCACCCCTCCACTTT.

CDR3 DNA sequence: TGTGCCAGCAGTTGGCAGGGGGGTGAGACAGATACGCAGTATTTT. Encoded protein: CASSWQGGETDTQYF. The J gene is TRBJ2-3, the V gene TRBV12-3 or TRBV12-4; possibly TRBD1 for D (7 bases). Trimming stripped 4 bases from V and 3 bases from J, with 14 bases between. The CDR3 is 15 residues long.

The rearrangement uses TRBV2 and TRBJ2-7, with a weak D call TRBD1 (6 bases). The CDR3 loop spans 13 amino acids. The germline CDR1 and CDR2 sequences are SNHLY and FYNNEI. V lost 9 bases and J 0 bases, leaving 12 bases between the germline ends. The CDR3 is CASWDISSYEQYF. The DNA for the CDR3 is TGTGCCAGTTGGGACATTAGCTCCTACGAGCAGTACTTC.

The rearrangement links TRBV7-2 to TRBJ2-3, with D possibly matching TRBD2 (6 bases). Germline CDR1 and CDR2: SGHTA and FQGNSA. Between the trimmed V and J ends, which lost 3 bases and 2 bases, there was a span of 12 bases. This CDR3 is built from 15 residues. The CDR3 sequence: CASSLAGTYTDTQYF. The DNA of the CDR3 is TGTGCCAGCAGCTTGGCAGGGACTTACACAGATACGCAGTATTTT.

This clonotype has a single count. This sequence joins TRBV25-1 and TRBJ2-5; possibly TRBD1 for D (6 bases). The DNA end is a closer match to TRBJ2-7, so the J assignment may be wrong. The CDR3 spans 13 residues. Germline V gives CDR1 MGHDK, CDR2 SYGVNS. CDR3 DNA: TGTGCCAGCAGGGGGGACACGAGTTGCGAGCAGTACTTC. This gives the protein CASRGDTSCEQYF.

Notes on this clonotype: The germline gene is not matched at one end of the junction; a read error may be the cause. CDR3 DNA: TGTGCCAGCACTCGACTACTCGGAGGAGTAGGCATAGATACACAGTATTTT. Its protein is CASTRLLGGVGIDTQYF. V and J are TRBV27 and TRBJ2-3; tentative D call: TRBD2 (5 bases). Germline lookup yields CDR1 MNHEY and CDR2 SMNVEV (reference sequence). This CDR3 is 17 amino acids long.

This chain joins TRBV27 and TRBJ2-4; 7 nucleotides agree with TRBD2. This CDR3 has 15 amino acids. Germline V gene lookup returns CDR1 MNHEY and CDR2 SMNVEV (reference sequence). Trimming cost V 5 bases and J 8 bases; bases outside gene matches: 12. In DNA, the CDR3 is TGTGCCAGCAGTCCAATCCGCGGGGGTAAAGACATTCAGTACTTC. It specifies CASSPIRGGKDIQYF.

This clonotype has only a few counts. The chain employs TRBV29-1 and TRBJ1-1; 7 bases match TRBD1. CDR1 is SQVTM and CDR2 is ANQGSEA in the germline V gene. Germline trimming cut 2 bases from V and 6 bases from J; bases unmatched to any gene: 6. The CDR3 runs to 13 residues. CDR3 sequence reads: CSVEYRGGSEAFF. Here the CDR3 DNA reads TGCAGCGTTGAATACAGGGGAGGGTCTGAAGCTTTCTTT.